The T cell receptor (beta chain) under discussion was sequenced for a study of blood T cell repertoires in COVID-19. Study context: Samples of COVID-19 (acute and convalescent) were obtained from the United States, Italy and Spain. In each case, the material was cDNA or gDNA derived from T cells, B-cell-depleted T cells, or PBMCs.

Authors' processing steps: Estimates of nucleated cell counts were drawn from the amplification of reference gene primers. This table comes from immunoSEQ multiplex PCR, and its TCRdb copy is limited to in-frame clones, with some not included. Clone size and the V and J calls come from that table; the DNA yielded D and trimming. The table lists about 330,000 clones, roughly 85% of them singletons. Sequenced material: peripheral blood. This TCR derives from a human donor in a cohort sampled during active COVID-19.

The DNA of the CDR3 is TGTGCCAGCAGATCAACAGCCGTTGAAGCTTTCTTT. Translating it yields CASRSTAVEAFF. The V and J genes are TRBV28 and TRBJ1-1; D is ambiguous. The CDR3 contains 12 residues. Germline lookup yields CDR1 MDHEN and CDR2 SYDVKM. V lost 6 bases to trimming and J lost 7 bases, with 12 bases between them.